This T cell receptor (beta chain) was recovered during a study of somatic mutations in cytotoxic T cells in rheumatoid arthritis. On the study more broadly: Before any treatment began, around 30 ml EDTA peripheral blood was collected from patients right after diagnosis.

V was shortened by 0 bases and J by 8 bases, with 14 bases between the two germline ends. The length of the CDR3 is 15 residues. Germline values: CDR1 LGHNA, CDR2 YNFKEQ. Points from the study as a whole: Patients with a largest CD8+ clone exceeding 20% of CD8+ cells numbered about an eighth of the roughly 65. Rheumatoid arthritis patients, but not healthy controls, exhibited increasing CD8+ clonality with age.

Profiled with immunoSEQ multiplex PCR; TCRdb holds only in-frame clones, not every one. The repertoire holds about 23,000 clones, 80% to 90% seen once, with 3.8% in the top ten. A word on this clone: Its antigen is currently unknown.

Sequencing was done on a sample of CD8+ T cells sorted from blood. The TCR originated in an adult with rheumatoid arthritis. The chain is built from TRBV4-2 and TRBJ2-1, with D perhaps being TRBD1 or TRBD2 (6 bases each). CDR3 region: CASSQDLAGGDEQFF. Written as DNA, the CDR3 is TGTGCCAGCAGCCAAGATCTTGCCGGGGGCGATGAGCAGTTCTTC.